This T cell receptor (beta chain) came from a study of CD8+ T cells in alopecia areata (dated by TCRdb to 2017 to 2018). For the wider study: The treated patients took part in an open-label pilot trial in which moderate-to-severe alopecia areata was treated with oral tofacitinib at 5 to 10 mg twice daily. Tofacitinib-treated patients had biopsies at baseline and at 4 and 24 weeks of treatment, with a later scalp biopsy in several patients. Tofacitinib was administered for 6 to 18 months, and 6 months of follow-up off drug were then conducted to assess delayed response and recurrence. TCRbeta CDR3 regions were amplified by immunoSEQ multiplex PCR with 35 Vbeta forward and 13 Jbeta reverse primers. Clonality in the scalp was compared among normal scalp (n=4), patchy alopecia areata scalp (n=8), and alopecia totalis/universalis scalp (n=8). The study used high-throughput TCRbeta sequencing to examine T cell clonal expansion in alopecia areata, in both the C3H/HeJ mouse model and human patients. RNA was obtained with the PAXgene miRNA kit for fixed scalp, the miRNeasy kit for PBMCs, and the RNeasy kit for mouse skin. Disease severity in treated patients was measured with the SALT score, which quantifies the percentage of affected scalp surface area. In humans, TCRbeta sequencing was performed on scalp tissue and on sorted CD4+ and CD8+ peripheral blood T cells from healthy controls and from patients with patchy or totalis/universalis alopecia areata. Study-level results and caveats: During tofacitinib treatment, many expanded lesional clones stuck around in both scalp and blood, and this persistence may partly explain why relapse happens after treatment is stopped. Compared with normal scalp, lesional scalp, particularly in alopecia totalis/universalis, had higher clonality and more expanded CD8+ clones, which suggests antigenic drive. Shared TCR sequences between patients were less evident than in mice, which may be partly attributable to HLA diversity in the patient population. Because the treated cohort was small and had only one nonresponder, larger studies are needed to examine links between baseline CD8+ expansion and response. With tofacitinib, both scalp clonality and the number of expanded CD8+ clones among the top 100 scalp clones went down significantly. Resident alphabeta T cells in normal human skin are also sequenced, complicating scalp TCR repertoire analysis, unlike mouse skin dominated by gammadelta T cells.

Interpreted using the paper, the treatment or condition label stands for: oral pan-JAK inhibitor, 5-10 mg twice daily. Lesional scalp punch biopsies and peripheral blood were obtained from alopecia areata patients. PBMCs were isolated by density centrifugation and stained for CD3, CD4 and CD8, and CD4+ and CD8+ T cells were sorted on a FACSAria. Details on this clone: This receptor's antigen is unknown. The record has no base qualities; no much larger clone is one base away.

From its cysteine to its phenylalanine, the CDR3 spans 13 amino acids. Here the CDR3 DNA is all that survives: 39 bases in frame from base 1. CDR1 and CDR2 are read off the germline V gene (reference sequence) as PRHDT and FYEKMQ. V is reduced by 3 bases and J by 4 bases, leaving a spacing of 10 bases between them. Libraries were constructed by the immunoSEQ multiplex PCR assay. For TCR sequencing, RNA was extracted from every sample and reverse transcribed into cDNA to serve as template. SuperScript III was used to make first-strand cDNA, primed with a 2:1 mix of oligo-dT and random hexamers. A synthetic immune receptor repertoire was used to assess amplification bias, and residual bias was removed computationally. In the authors' own workflow: After raw reads were preprocessed to remove errors, the CDR3 was defined following IMGT conventions as running from the conserved cysteine to phenylalanine. Clonality was calculated as 1 minus Shannon entropy normalized by log2 of the number of productive unique TCRs. Scalp TCRbeta sequences were cross-referenced with sorted blood CD4 and CD8 repertoires so that the CD4 or CD8 identity of scalp clones could be inferred. In TCRdb, the immuneACCESS table is reduced to in-frame sequences with V and J assigned. These tables do not hold every clone; where another copy was compared, an unresolved V gene accounts for under half, and the others remain unexplained. V and J calls and clone size follow that table, whereas D and trimming were derived from the DNA. This sample is represented by 100,000 or so clones; just under 60% of them were singletons. The ten largest clones capture roughly 15% of the sample.

The sequence came from a human donor with alopecia areata. The sequence joins TRBV13 to TRBJ2-7, with the D segment identity uncertain. The sequencing used CD8+ T cells sorted from blood, collected between weeks 55 and 65, from a patient treated with tofacitinib. The CDR3 sequence is CASSFGRQYEQYF. The nucleotide sequence is TGTGCCAGCAGCTTTGGTAGACAATACGAGCAGTACTTC.